One and the same sample provided the 16 T cell receptor beta chains below, sequenced in a study of CD8 T cells in Susac syndrome. RNA amounts of about 0.5 to 1 ug underwent reverse transcription with random hexamers. From the immunoSEQ multiplex PCR reads, TCRdb called clonotypes with MiXCR, one entry per CDR3 protein. The data show 130,000 or so distinct CDR3 sequences, around 86% seen once. The sample was CD8+ T cells from PBMCs. The source of these receptors is a human donor with multiple sclerosis.

The chain couples TRBV27 to TRBJ1-2, with TRBD1 matching over 9 bases. CDR1 MNHEY and CDR2 SMNVEV come from the germline V gene (reference sequence). The CDR3 loop spans 14 amino acids. The ends lost 4 bases at V and 7 bases at J; junction bases unmatched: 7. For the CDR3, the DNA is TGTGCCAGCAGTTCTGGACAGGGGACGGGTGGCTACACCTTC. It codes for CASSSGQGTGGYTF.

The chain couples TRBV27 to TRBJ2-1; 8 bases line up with TRBD2. The length of the CDR3 is 15 residues. The V and J ends lost 3 bases and 2 bases, in that order; junction bases with no gene match: 3. Germline loops: CDR1 MNHEY, CDR2 SMNVEV (reference sequence). CDR3 loop: CASSFTSGPYNEQFF. DNA for the CDR3: TGTGCCAGCAGTTTCACTAGCGGCCCCTACAATGAGCAGTTCTTC.

As regards this clonotype: At one end the junction does not follow the germline gene, possibly because of a read error. This rearrangement joins TRBV19 to TRBJ1-5, with D tentatively TRBD1 (5 bases). This CDR3 has 14 amino acids. CDR1 is LNHDA and CDR2 is SQIVND in the germline V gene (reference sequence). The CDR3 DNA is TGTGCCAGTGGGACCGGGACCCCCGTCACTCCCCGGCATTTT. It encodes CASGTGTPVTPRHF.

V gene TRBV20-1 combines with J gene TRBJ2-1; TRBD1 matches at 7 bases. Germline V gene lookup returns CDR1 DFQATT and CDR2 SNEGSKA (reference sequence). Trimming cost V 2 bases and J 9 bases; bases outside gene matches: 10. The CDR3 is 14 residues long. The CDR3 sequence: CSARQGGEWGEQFF. CDR3 DNA sequence: TGCAGTGCTAGACAAGGGGGCGAGTGGGGTGAGCAGTTCTTC.

This rearrangement joins TRBV4-1 to TRBJ2-7, with D tentatively TRBD1 or TRBD2 (5 bases each). The germline V and J ends were trimmed by 3 bases and 7 bases, with 13 bases remaining between them. Germline CDR1 is MGHRA and CDR2 is YSYEKL. The CDR3 totals 13 residues. The CDR3 DNA reads as TGCGCCAGCAGCCACCCGGGGCTATCGGAGCAGTACTTC. Translating it yields CASSHPGLSEQYF.

This clonotype was seen a few times. CDR3 coding DNA: TGTGCCAGCAGCTTGGACAGGGTGGAGACTGAAGCTTTCTTT. Encoded protein: CASSLDRVETEAFF. The chain links TRBV5-6 to TRBJ1-1, with D possibly TRBD1 on 6 matching bases. This CDR3 is built from 14 residues. Between the trimmed V and J ends, which lost 0 bases and 5 bases, there was a span of 11 bases. Germline V gene data show CDR1 as SGHDT and CDR2 as YYEEEE.

In DNA, the CDR3 is TGTGCCACCAGTGCCTGGGGCGGGAGGACCTACAATGAGCAGTTCTTC. Amino acid sequence: CATSAWGGRTYNEQFF. This chain connects TRBV24-1 to TRBJ2-1; 8 bases fit TRBD2. In germline, CDR1 is KGHDR, CDR2 SFDVKD. Losses at the gene ends were 5 bases for V and 2 bases for J; bases not matched to a gene: 7. The CDR3 is 16 residues long.

The chain uses TRBV5-5 and TRBJ2-7; a weak D match, TRBD2 (6 bases). The CDR3 is 14 residues long. Germline CDR1 SGHKS, CDR2 YYEKEE (reference sequence). With 0 bases removed from V and 3 bases from J, the gap between germline ends came to 10 bases. The CDR3 is CASSLAAGNYEQYF. CDR3 coding DNA: TGTGCCAGCAGCTTGGCGGCGGGGAACTACGAGCAGTACTTC.

The chain combines TRBV20-1 with TRBJ1-6, with D tentatively TRBD1 (6 bases). The germline CDR1 and CDR2 sequences are DFQATT and SNEGSKA (reference sequence). V was shortened by 0 bases and J by 1 base, with 13 bases between the two germline ends. The CDR3 runs to 17 residues. In DNA form, the CDR3 reads TGCAGTGCTAGAGATCCGGGTACAGGGTCCTATAATTCACCCCTCCACTTT. It specifies CSARDPGTGSYNSPLHF.

The chain links TRBV27 to TRBJ1-2; D remains ambiguous. This CDR3 has 14 amino acids. Germline values: CDR1 MNHEY, CDR2 SMNVEV (reference sequence). The V and J ends lost 6 bases and 4 bases respectively, with 15 bases between them. CDR3 amino acids: CASSVLPNFYGYTF. In DNA form, the CDR3 reads TGTGCCAGCAGCGTATTACCGAACTTCTATGGCTACACCTTC.

J is TRBJ1-4 and V is TRBV27; no reliable D call. This CDR3 has 14 residues. Trimming pared 5 bases from V and 8 bases from J, leaving 15 bases between. Germline V gene lookup returns CDR1 MNHEY and CDR2 SMNVEV (reference sequence). CDR3 protein: CASSTRPRIEKLFF. In nucleotides, the CDR3 is TGTGCCAGCAGTACGAGGCCCCGGATCGAAAAACTGTTTTTT.

The chain couples TRBV2 to TRBJ1-1; 7 nucleotides align to TRBD1. CDR3 size: 16 residues. V lost 11 bases and J lost 0; bases outside the gene matches: 15. Germline values: CDR1 SNHLY, CDR2 FYNNEI. The CDR3 DNA reads TGTGCCGGGACCCGGGACAGCCTCGATTTGAACACTGAAGCTTTCTTT. This gives the protein CAGTRDSLDLNTEAFF.

This clonotype appeared a single time. The chain combines TRBV12-3 or TRBV12-4 with TRBJ1-2; TRBD1 is a possible D gene (5 bases). V lost 6 bases, J lost 2 bases, and 16 bases lay in between. The CDR3 covers 15 residues. The CDR3 is CASSDSIRDNYGYTF. Written as DNA, the CDR3 is TGTGCCAGCAGCGATTCAATCAGGGACAACTATGGCTACACCTTC.

The rearrangement links TRBV10-3 to TRBJ1-2; 10 bases map to TRBD1. CDR3 length: 15 residues. In germline, CDR1 is ENHRY, CDR2 SYGVKD. V shed 4 bases, J shed 4 bases, and the junction held 6 bases outside the gene matches. For the CDR3, the DNA is TGTGCCATCAGTGCCCCTGACAGGGGGCCCTATGGCTACACCTTC. This sequence encodes CAISAPDRGPYGYTF.

The V call is TRBV7-9, the J call TRBJ2-2; perhaps TRBD2 as D (6 bases). This CDR3 is 17 amino acids long. The V gene's germline CDR1 is SEHNR and CDR2 FQNEAQ (reference sequence). V was pared by 0 bases and J by 3 bases, with 14 bases between. The CDR3 sequence: CASSLAQGGVYTGELFF. Written as DNA, the CDR3 is TGTGCCAGCAGCTTAGCGCAGGGCGGGGTGTACACCGGGGAGCTGTTTTTT.

CDR3 loop: CATSIGEHTEAFF. CDR3 coding DNA: TGTGCCACCAGTATTGGCGAGCACACTGAAGCTTTCTTT. V usage is TRBV24-1 and J usage is TRBJ1-1; D is uncertain. V dropped 6 bases and J dropped 3 bases, with 10 bases sitting between them. CDR3 length: 13 residues. CDR1 is KGHDR and CDR2 is SFDVKD in the germline V gene.